A single sample is the source of the 19 T cell receptor beta chains below, sequenced in a study of T cells in Graves' hyperthyroidism and ophthalmopathy. The source material, RNA transcripts, was used to amplify TCR beta CDR3 regions. The primer set for the first-round RT-PCR of the TCR CDR3 was HTBI. One entry per CDR3 protein results from TCRdb running MiXCR on the multiplex PCR reads. The sample shows about 530,000 distinct CDR3 sequences, about a sixth of them seen only once. The specimen sequenced was blood. The receptors originated from a woman aged 18-29 years with Graves' ophthalmopathy.

This clonotype was picked up many times. The chain carries TRBV20-1 and TRBJ2-3; D is perhaps TRBD2 (6 bases). Germline assignment: CDR1 DFQATT and CDR2 SNEGSKA (reference sequence). Trimming pared 0 bases from V and 4 bases from J, leaving 14 bases between. The CDR3 contains 15 residues. CDR3 protein: CSARDPRVAADTQYF. The CDR3 nucleotides read TGCAGTGCTAGAGATCCCCGGGTAGCGGCAGATACGCAGTATTTT.

This clonotype appeared many times. The chain combines TRBV6-1 with TRBJ2-1; TRBD1 agrees at 7 bases. The CDR3 length is 14 residues. CDR1 MNHNS and CDR2 SASEGT come from the germline V gene. J lost 8 bases, V lost 9 bases, and 13 bases had no gene match. CDR3 nucleotide sequence: TGTGCCAGACTGAAGGGGGACAGTATCCATGAGCAGTTCTTC. This encodes CARLKGDSIHEQFF.

A word on this clonotype: The junction departs from germline at one end; a sequencing error may be responsible. The chain has TRBV10-3 and TRBJ2-7; D remains ambiguous. Germline lookup yields CDR1 ENHRY and CDR2 SYGVKD. This CDR3 comprises 12 residues. The CDR3 DNA sequence: TGTGCCATCGGTGAGACCAGTGATGAGCAGTACTTC. Translation: CAIGETSDEQYF.

Many counts were recorded for this clonotype. This rearrangement joins TRBV2 to TRBJ2-7; TRBD1 matches 9 bases. The CDR3 runs 13 residues. Germline CDR1 reads SNHLY; CDR2 reads FYNNEI. The ends lost 6 bases at V and 2 bases at J; junction bases unmatched: 2. Here the CDR3 DNA reads TGTGCCAGCAGGTGGACAGGGGCCTACGAGCAGTACTTC. It specifies CASRWTGAYEQYF.

The chain is built from TRBV4-1 and TRBJ1-4; 10 positions agree with TRBD1. CDR1 and CDR2 (germline): MGHRA, YSYEKL. CDR3 length equals 15 residues. V was pared by 3 bases and J by 8 bases, with 6 bases of the junction left unmatched. CDR3 sequence: CASSHRDRGDEKLFF. The CDR3, as DNA: TGCGCCAGCAGCCACCGGGACAGGGGAGACGAAAAACTGTTTTTT.

The chain is built from TRBV13 and TRBJ2-2; no reliable D call. CDR3 length: 14 residues. V was clipped by 2 bases and J by 2 bases, with 6 bases between them. Germline values: CDR1 PRHDT, CDR2 FYEKMQ (reference sequence). The CDR3 region is CASSLRHNTGELFF. In DNA, the CDR3 is TGTGCCAGCAGCTTAAGGCACAACACCGGGGAGCTGTTTTTT.

This clonotype was seen at least ten times. The rearrangement uses TRBV12-3 or TRBV12-4 and TRBJ2-1; D is possibly TRBD1 (5 bases). The V end lost 4 bases, the J end lost 8 bases, and 12 bases lay between the germline ends. This CDR3 has 13 residues. This CDR3 reads CASSYAGYDEQFF. CDR3 in DNA: TGTGCCAGCAGTTACGCAGGGTATGATGAGCAGTTCTTC.

There are many counts of this clonotype. V and J are TRBV7-2 and TRBJ2-1, with TRBD2 matching over 8 bases. Per the germline V gene, CDR1 is SGHTA and CDR2 is FQGNSA. This CDR3 is built from 17 residues. The V segment lost 5 bases and the J segment 2 bases; nucleotides outside the gene matches: 11. The CDR3 is CASSGLLSGITYNEQFF. The CDR3 region has the DNA TGTGCCAGCAGCGGCCTTCTTAGCGGGATCACCTACAATGAGCAGTTCTTC.

This clonotype was counted at least ten times. V gene TRBV7-2 combines with J gene TRBJ2-3; 10 bases align to TRBD2. This CDR3 comprises 16 residues. Germline V CDR1 and CDR2: SGHTA, FQGNSA. Trimming at V came to 4 bases and at J to 5 bases, leaving 9 bases not matched to a gene. The CDR3 here is CASSSRTSGEGDTQYF. The CDR3 nucleotides read TGTGCCAGCAGCTCCCGGACTAGCGGAGAGGGAGATACGCAGTATTTT. Variable domain in full (rest from reference TRBV7-2 and TRBJ2-3): GAGVSQSPSNKVTEKGKDVELRCDPISGHTALYWYRQSLGQGLEFLIYFQGNSAPDKSGLPSDRFSAERTGGSVSTLTIQRTQQEDSAVYLCASSSRTSGEGDTQYFGPGTRLTVL.

This clonotype was found many times. The chain carries TRBV12-3 or TRBV12-4 and TRBJ2-7; maybe TRBD2 (6 bases). CDR3 length: 16 amino acids. The ends were cut back, 1 base at V and 3 bases at J, with 16 bases in the middle. CDR3 region: CASSLGARGNSYEQYF. The CDR3 region has the DNA TGTGCCAGCAGTTTAGGTGCACGGGGGAATAGCTACGAGCAGTACTTC.

This clonotype was detected a few times. V and J are TRBV7-2 and TRBJ2-3, with D hard to call. V gave up 4 bases and J gave up 2 bases, with 10 bases separating them. The CDR3 extends over 14 amino acids. Per the germline V gene, CDR1 is SGHTA and CDR2 is FQGNSA. CDR3 nucleotides: TGTGCCAGCAGCTGGTTCGGAGTCACAGATACGCAGTATTTT. This encodes CASSWFGVTDTQYF.

This clonotype has ten or more counts. The chain couples TRBV30 to TRBJ1-1; 7 nucleotides agree with TRBD1. Germline V CDR1 and CDR2: GTSNPN, SVGIG (reference sequence). The CDR3 runs to 13 residues. Germline trimming cut 4 bases from V and 4 bases from J; bases unmatched to any gene: 6. The CDR3 sequence is CAWTAGGGTEAFF. The CDR3 bases are TGTGCCTGGACCGCAGGGGGTGGCACTGAAGCTTTCTTT.

The chain combines TRBV6-2 or TRBV6-3 with TRBJ1-3; TRBD1 might be the D (5 bases). The germline V and J ends were trimmed by 0 bases and 0 bases, with 9 bases remaining between them. This CDR3 has 16 residues. Germline V lookup: CDR1 MNHEY, CDR2 SVGEGT. The CDR3 sequence is CASSYSQGNSGNTIYF. CDR3 DNA: TGTGCCAGCAGTTACTCTCAGGGAAACTCTGGAAACACCATATATTTT.

The gene calls are TRBV9 and TRBJ2-1; the match to TRBD2 covers 8 bases. With 0 bases clipped from V and 6 bases from J, the junction kept 11 bases outside the gene matches. The CDR3 has 17 amino acids. In germline, CDR1 is SGDLS, CDR2 YYNGEE. The CDR3 protein is CASSVASSGGPGNEQFF. The CDR3 DNA sequence: TGTGCCAGCAGCGTAGCCTCGTCGGGAGGGCCGGGCAATGAGCAGTTCTTC.

Many counts were recorded for this clonotype. The genes are TRBV28 and TRBJ1-2; 7 nucleotides align to TRBD1. There are 14 residues in the CDR3. With 5 bases clipped from V and 2 bases from J, the junction kept 5 bases outside the gene matches. CDR1 is MDHEN, CDR2 SYDVKM, per germline. The CDR3 DNA reads as TGTGCCAGCAGTACCTTACAGGGGAACTATGGCTACACCTTC. The encoded protein is CASSTLQGNYGYTF.

This clonotype was counted many times. V is TRBV4-2 and J is TRBJ1-1; TRBD1 matches 12 bases. V was pared by 0 bases and J by 7 bases, with 9 bases of the junction left unmatched. The germline CDR1 and CDR2 sequences are LGHNA and YNFKEQ. This CDR3 has 17 residues. CDR3 residues: CASSQDQGQGAVVEAFF. The CDR3 DNA is TGTGCCAGCAGCCAAGACCAGGGACAGGGGGCTGTGGTTGAAGCTTTCTTT.

The chain employs TRBV28 and TRBJ1-5, with D unresolved. The germline CDR1 and CDR2 sequences are MDHEN and SYDVKM. This CDR3 contains 14 residues. The V end was cut by 6 bases, the J end by 2 bases, with 11 bases between. The CDR3 DNA is TGTGCCAGCAGCCAGGTCCAGGGCAATCAGCCCCAGCATTTT. Its translation is CASSQVQGNQPQHF.

Notes on this clonotype: Being one base from a much bigger clone, this may be a read error. No conserved phenylalanine or tryptophan is present at the end of the CDR3, so a read error is the likely explanation. The chain joins TRBV7-8 to TRBJ2-7; D not resolved. V was shortened by 6 bases and J by 0 bases, with 21 bases between the two germline ends. The CDR3 runs 17 residues. Germline values: CDR1 SGHVS, CDR2 FQNEAQ. The CDR3 DNA reads TGTGCCAGCAGGTCACACGGCAGGACGGTGTCCTCCTACGAGCAGTACTTA. Its protein is CASRSHGRTVSSYEQYL.

Comments on this clonotype: A much larger clone is a single base away; this may be a read error. The chain has TRBV6-1 and TRBJ1-1, with a tentative D call TRBD1 (6 bases). The CDR3 length is 14 residues. Per the germline V gene, CDR1 is MNHNS and CDR2 is SASEGT. In DNA, the CDR3 is TGTGCCAGCAGTGCCGGGACGGGGGGCACTGAAGCTTCCTTT. Amino acid sequence: CASSAGTGGTEASF.